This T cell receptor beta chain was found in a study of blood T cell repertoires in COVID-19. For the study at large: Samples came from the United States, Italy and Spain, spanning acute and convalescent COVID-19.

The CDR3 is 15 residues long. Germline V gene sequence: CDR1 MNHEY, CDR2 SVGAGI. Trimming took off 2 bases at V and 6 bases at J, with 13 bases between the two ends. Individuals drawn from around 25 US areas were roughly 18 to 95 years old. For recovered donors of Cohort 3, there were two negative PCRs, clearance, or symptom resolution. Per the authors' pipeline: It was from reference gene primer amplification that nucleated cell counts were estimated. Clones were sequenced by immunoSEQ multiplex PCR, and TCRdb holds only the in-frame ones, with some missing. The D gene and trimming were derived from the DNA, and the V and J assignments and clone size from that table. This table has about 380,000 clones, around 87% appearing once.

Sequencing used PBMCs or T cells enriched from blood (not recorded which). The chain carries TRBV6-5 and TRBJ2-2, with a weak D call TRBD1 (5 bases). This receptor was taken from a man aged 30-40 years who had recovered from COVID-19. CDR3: CASSYGPGIPGELFF. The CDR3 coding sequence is TGTGCCAGCAGTTACGGCCCAGGGATCCCCGGGGAGCTGTTTTTT.